The sequence of this TCR beta chain was determined in a study of PD-L1 blockade in urothelial cancer (TCRdb year 2017). Study-level background: Therapy was started around 2014 for all patients, and atezolizumab 1,200 mg was administered intravenously every 3 weeks. About 85% of the roughly 29 patients were males with bladder-origin urothelial cancer, and about 60% of the roughly 30 reported a prior smoking history. An ECOG performance status of 0 or 1 was recorded for the patients, and 0 to 3 prior chemotherapy regimens had been received by the patients. Blood samples were analyzed at two time points: 3 weeks after treatment start (second dose) and 6 weeks after treatment start. Blood samples gave a median of around 140,000 T cells and approximately 80,000 unique TCRs, with a median clonality of 0.080. The study, an exploratory multi-omic analysis, examined somatic, immune and clinical correlates of response to PD-L1 blockade with atezolizumab in urothelial cancer. Pretreatment tumor samples and matched peripheral blood, collected serially before and after atezolizumab treatment, underwent TCR sequencing. Progression-free survival longer than 6 months counted as durable clinical benefit, and TCR features were additionally tested against both progression-free and overall survival. Whole exome sequencing and RNA sequencing of pretreatment tumors were performed alongside TCR sequencing in the same patients. Under 10 patients achieved durable clinical benefit and some 21 did not. Around 30 patients had pretreatment blood TCR-seq, some 24 had at least one posttreatment blood collection, and some 24 had tumor TCR-seq.

A total of 25 to 35 patients with locally advanced or metastatic urothelial carcinoma, treated at Memorial Sloan Kettering on a trial protocol, made up the cohort. Peripheral blood mononuclear cells were collected from each patient pretreatment and during treatment, giving between 1 and 8 total time points per patient. The Qiagen DNeasy Blood extraction kit was used to purify genomic DNA from total PBMCs and tumor samples. PBMCs were collected pretreatment and during treatment and were isolated and stored as previously described. Results and caveats for the whole study, not just this receptor: A pretreatment peripheral blood TCR clonality below the median was linked to improved progression-free and overall survival. Patients with durable benefit showed greater expansion of tumor-associated TCR clones in peripheral blood 3 weeks after starting treatment (n ≈ 23, p = 0.022). Small sample size (n of about 30) and many exploratory analyses mean the results are intended to be hypothesis-generating.

With respect to this clone: No cognate antigen has been identified for it. It has no much larger one-base neighbor in the sample; base qualities were not kept.

The CDR3 sequence holds 16 residues, the cysteine and phenylalanine included. Only the CDR3 part of the read is kept: 48 bases, read in frame from the first base. V and J lose 6 bases and 1 base, and a span of 16 bases separates them. From a lookup of the germline V gene, CDR1 and CDR2 are SGHRS and YFSETQ. Each PCR received spiked-in synthetic TCR analog templates so that absolute template abundance could be estimated from read counts. The immunoSEQ assay used bias-controlled V and J gene primers to amplify TCRbeta CDR3 regions from genomic DNA. Rearranged TCRbeta segments were sequenced at approximately 20X coverage. On the authors' methods: Clustering was used to correct sequencing errors, and CDR3s were annotated against IMGT to assign V, D and J genes. Only productive TCRbeta rearrangements were used in downstream analyses, excluding out-of-frame or stop-codon sequences. To compute clonality, Shannon entropy was normalized by the log of the number of unique productive sequences and then subtracted from one. Clones differing between time points or between blood and tumor were identified using Fisher's exact test with Benjamini-Hochberg correction, with an adjusted p below 0.01 applied as the threshold. TCRdb stores this immuneACCESS table with in-frame sequences only. Part of the clones is absent; in the studies checked, under half of the shortfall reflects unresolved V genes, and no reason is known for the rest. V, J and clone size are taken as reported in that table, and D and trimming were inferred from the DNA itself. Here the sample has 38,000 or so clones; more than 70% occur a single time. Roughly a sixth of the sample rests with the top ten.

Source: PBMCs, taken around atezolizumab (anti-PD-L1) treatment. Recombination linked TRBV5-1 to TRBJ2-2, with no D gene named confidently. This clonotype was sampled from a man aged 60 to 69 with urothelial cancer. CDR3 loop: CASMRYSQLNTGELFF. The DNA reads as follows: TGCGCCAGCATGCGGTATTCTCAGTTGAACACCGGGGAGCTGTTTTTT.